These 26 T cell receptor beta chains share one sample of origin, sequenced in a study of CD8 T cells in Susac syndrome. cDNA came from roughly 0.53 to 1 ug RNA primed by random hexamers. TCRdb independently ran MiXCR on the immunoSEQ multiplex PCR reads; one entry per CDR3 protein. The table shows around 170,000 distinct CDR3 sequences, with roughly 94% occurring only once. The sample was CD8+ T cells from PBMCs. Receptors originate from a human donor with Susac syndrome.

This clonotype has a handful of counts. The J gene is TRBJ1-5, the V gene TRBV27, with 7 bases that match TRBD1. CDR3 length: 15 amino acids. With 2 bases clipped from V and 1 base from J, the junction kept 2 bases outside the gene matches. Germline CDR1 MNHEY, CDR2 SMNVEV (reference sequence). The CDR3 nucleotides read TGTGCCAGCAGTTTAGACAGGGCAAGCAATCAGCCCCAGCATTTT. Protein sequence: CASSLDRASNQPQHF.

The genes are TRBV20-1 and TRBJ1-3; the D gene is possibly TRBD1 (6 bases). CDR1 is DFQATT, CDR2 SNEGSKA, per germline (reference sequence). The V gene lost 6 bases and the J gene lost 0 bases, with 12 bases spanning the gap. The CDR3 totals 14 residues. The CDR3 protein is CSAEDSLSGNTIYF. The CDR3 DNA sequence: TGCAGTGCCGAGGACAGCCTCTCTGGAAACACCATATATTTT.

In its sample, this clonotype was seen once. V and J are TRBV7-8 and TRBJ2-7, with 12 positions matching TRBD2. V lost 2 bases to trimming and J lost 3 bases; unmatched junction nucleotides: 2. The CDR3 length is 15 residues. CDR1 SGHVS and CDR2 FQNEAQ come from the germline V gene. The CDR3 bases are TGTGCCAGCAGCTTATGGGGACTAGCGGGCTACGAGCAGTACTTC. This sequence encodes CASSLWGLAGYEQYF.

This chain links TRBV27 with TRBJ2-2, with D hard to call. CDR3 length equals 13 residues. Between the trimmed V and J ends, which lost 2 bases and 7 bases, there was a span of 8 bases. Germline CDR1 reads MNHEY; CDR2 reads SMNVEV (reference sequence). The CDR3 DNA reads TGTGCCAGCAGTTTAACGCTAGGCGGGGAGCTGTTTTTT. Encoded protein: CASSLTLGGELFF.

The chain combines TRBV6-5 with TRBJ2-5; D remains unclear. Trimming removed 0 bases at V and 5 bases at J, with 4 bases between. The CDR3 has 12 amino acids. Germline CDR1 is MNHEY and CDR2 is SVGAGI. The CDR3 here is CASSYSRETQYF. The CDR3 DNA sequence: TGTGCCAGCAGTTACTCGAGGGAGACCCAGTACTTC.

The J gene is TRBJ1-1, the V gene TRBV3-1; unclear D gene. V dropped 0 bases and J dropped 6 bases, with 8 bases sitting between them. From germline, CDR1 is LGHDT and CDR2 YNNKEL (reference sequence). The CDR3 loop spans 13 amino acids. The CDR3 DNA is TGTGCCAGCAGCCAAGAATATTCCCCTGAAGCTTTCTTT. This gives the protein CASSQEYSPEAFF.

The chain joins TRBV15 to TRBJ2-5; 8 nucleotides agree with TRBD2. Germline V gene lookup returns CDR1 LNHNV and CDR2 YYDKDF (reference sequence). CDR3 size: 18 residues. Germline trimming cut 1 base from V and 3 bases from J; bases unmatched to any gene: 13. CDR3 nucleotide sequence: TGTGCCACCAGCAGAGGGGCGGGGGGCGACCTTTCGGAAGAGACCCAGTACTTC. This gives the protein CATSRGAGGDLSEETQYF.

The rearrangement uses TRBV29-1 and TRBJ1-1; a weak D match, TRBD1 (5 bases). The V end was cut by 4 bases, the J end by 10 bases, with 13 bases between. Germline lookup yields CDR1 SQVTM and CDR2 ANQGSEA. The CDR3 extends over 11 amino acids. DNA for the CDR3: TGCAGCGTTGTGGGGGGACGGAGAGCTTTCTTT. This gives the protein CSVVGGRRAFF.

The chain uses TRBV4-2 and TRBJ1-6; D may be TRBD1 (5 bases). V lost 0 bases to trimming and J lost 15 bases, with 12 bases between them. The germline V gene has CDR1 LGHNA and CDR2 YNFKEQ. The CDR3 consists of 13 residues. CDR3 sequence (DNA): TGTGCCAGCAGCCAAGATCGACAGTCGCTCCTCCACTTT. Translated: CASSQDRQSLLHF.

J is TRBJ1-4 and V is TRBV12-3 or TRBV12-4, with 10 bases identical to TRBD1. With 7 bases clipped from V and 8 bases from J, the junction kept 7 bases outside the gene matches. This CDR3 spans 14 amino acids. CDR3 in amino acids: CASTRDRGKEKLFF. In DNA form, the CDR3 reads TGTGCCAGCACCCGGGACAGGGGCAAGGAAAAACTGTTTTTT.

This clonotype has a handful of counts. The chain links TRBV18 to TRBJ2-3; D is unresolved. Trimming shortened V by 3 bases and J by 6 bases, and 4 bases separated the two germline ends. The CDR3 covers 11 residues. Per the germline V gene, CDR1 is KGHSH and CDR2 is LQKENI. CDR3 DNA: TGTGCCAGCTCACCGGCTGATACGCAGTATTTT. It yields the protein CASSPADTQYF.

The chain recombines TRBV12-3 or TRBV12-4 with TRBJ2-3; 13 bases are shared with TRBD2. The CDR3 has 16 amino acids. The V and J ends lost 5 bases and 5 bases, in that order; junction bases with no gene match: 7. The CDR3 is CASSLGTSGVGDTQYF. In nucleotides, the CDR3 is TGTGCCAGCAGTCTCGGGACTAGCGGGGTGGGAGATACGCAGTATTTT.

The chain employs TRBV20-1 and TRBJ1-2, with 7 positions matching TRBD1. The V segment lost 0 bases and the J segment 5 bases; nucleotides outside the gene matches: 3. CDR3 length equals 13 residues. Germline V gives CDR1 DFQATT, CDR2 SNEGSKA (reference sequence). The DNA of the CDR3 is TGCAGTGCTAGAGAGGGACAGAGTTATGGCTACACCTTC. It is translated as CSAREGQSYGYTF.

V is TRBV24-1 and J is TRBJ1-2; D uncertain. Germline CDR1 is KGHDR and CDR2 is SFDVKD. This CDR3 spans 14 amino acids. The V end was cut by 0 bases, the J end by 0 bases, with 4 bases between. The CDR3: CATSDLAANYGYTF. The CDR3 DNA reads as TGTGCCACCAGTGATTTGGCAGCTAACTATGGCTACACCTTC.

V gene TRBV20-1 combines with J gene TRBJ2-1, with D possibly being TRBD2 (6 bases). The CDR3 covers 13 residues. Germline V gene sequence: CDR1 DFQATT, CDR2 SNEGSKA (reference sequence). The germline V and J ends were trimmed by 3 bases and 1 base, with 7 bases remaining between them. The CDR3 is CSASGRSYNEQFF. The CDR3 nucleotides read TGCAGTGCTAGCGGGAGATCCTACAATGAGCAGTTCTTC.

The chain employs TRBV5-1 and TRBJ2-7; D may match TRBD1 or TRBD2 (5 bases each). Germline-derived CDR1 and CDR2 are SGHRS and YFSETQ. This CDR3 region has 12 residues. V was trimmed by 0 bases and J by 10 bases, leaving 11 bases between them. The CDR3 reads CASSLARDQQYF. The CDR3 DNA follows: TGCGCCAGCAGCTTGGCCAGGGACCAACAGTACTTC.

The chain is built from TRBV29-1 and TRBJ1-3; D is ambiguous. The V gene's germline CDR1 is SQVTM and CDR2 ANQGSEA. V shed 2 bases and J shed 2 bases, with 7 bases lying between them. This CDR3 comprises 13 residues. CDR3 nucleotides: TGCAGCGTTGAACGCGGGACTGGAAACACCATATATTTT. It translates to CSVERGTGNTIYF.

This chain connects TRBV9 to TRBJ2-7, with 10 positions matching TRBD2. The CDR3 loop spans 15 amino acids. The J segment lost 2 bases and the V segment lost 4 bases, leaving 6 bases of the junction unmatched. Germline values: CDR1 SGDLS, CDR2 YYNGEE. CDR3 residues: CASSPSGGVPYEQYF. The CDR3, as DNA: TGTGCCAGCAGCCCTAGCGGGGGTGTTCCCTACGAGCAGTACTTC.

V and J are TRBV5-1 and TRBJ2-1, with a possible D match to TRBD1 (5 bases). The CDR3 loop spans 12 amino acids. CDR1 is SGHRS and CDR2 is YFSETQ in the germline V gene. Trimming removed 6 bases from V and 6 bases from J, with 10 bases in between. The CDR3 DNA reads TGCGCCAGCATCAGTAGGGGCAATGAGCAGTTCTTC. Translated: CASISRGNEQFF. The full variable domain, completed using reference TRBV5-1 and TRBJ2-1, is KAGVTQTPRYLIKTRGQQVTLSCSPISGHRSVSWYQQTPGQGLQFLFEYFSETQRNKGNFPGRFSGRQFSNSRSEMNVSTLELGDSALYLCASISRGNEQFFGPGTRLTVL.

J is TRBJ1-4 and V is TRBV9, with D maybe TRBD1 (5 bases). This CDR3 spans 14 amino acids. The V end was cut by 7 bases, the J end by 8 bases, with 18 bases between. Germline assignment: CDR1 SGDLS and CDR2 YYNGEE. CDR3 residues: CASGPGQGGEKLFF. CDR3 DNA sequence: TGTGCCAGCGGACCCGGGCAGGGAGGAGAAAAACTGTTTTTT.

This chain joins TRBV2 and TRBJ2-2; 11 positions agree with TRBD2. The CDR3 is made up of 15 amino acids. Germline CDR1 and CDR2: SNHLY and FYNNEI. Losses at the gene ends were 4 bases for V and 4 bases for J; bases not matched to a gene: 2. The DNA of the CDR3 is TGTGCCAGCAGTGTCGGACTAGCGGGCACCGGGGAGCTGTTTTTT. Its translation: CASSVGLAGTGELFF.

The gene calls are TRBV5-1 and TRBJ1-2; TRBD1 is a possible D gene (5 bases). V was pared by 3 bases and J by 8 bases, with 11 bases between. The CDR3 extends over 12 amino acids. CDR1 is SGHRS and CDR2 is YFSETQ in the germline V gene. DNA of the CDR3: TGCGCCAGCAGCTCATGGGGGGAAGGCTACACCTTC. Its translation: CASSSWGEGYTF. Supplemented by reference TRBV5-1 and TRBJ1-2, the full variable domain reads KAGVTQTPRYLIKTRGQQVTLSCSPISGHRSVSWYQQTPGQGLQFLFEYFSETQRNKGNFPGRFSGRQFSNSRSEMNVSTLELGDSALYLCASSSWGEGYTFGSGTRLTVV.

The V and J genes are TRBV28 and TRBJ2-7, with 10 positions matching TRBD1. This CDR3 has 15 amino acids. V lost 4 bases and J lost 5; bases outside the gene matches: 8. Germline CDR1 MDHEN, CDR2 SYDVKM. CDR3 sequence: CASSSQTGGMNEQYF. The DNA for the CDR3 is TGTGCCAGCAGTTCTCAGACAGGGGGCATGAACGAGCAGTACTTC.

The CDR3 DNA follows: TGCGCCAGCAGCGAGGGGACCTCTGGAAACACCATATATTTT. It codes for CASSEGTSGNTIYF. The gene calls are TRBV5-1 and TRBJ1-3, with a weak D call TRBD1 (5 bases). V lost 4 bases and J 0 bases, leaving 8 bases between the germline ends. Germline CDR1 is SGHRS and CDR2 is YFSETQ. This CDR3 has 14 amino acids. Supplemented by reference TRBV5-1 and TRBJ1-3, the full variable domain reads KAGVTQTPRYLIKTRGQQVTLSCSPISGHRSVSWYQQTPGQGLQFLFEYFSETQRNKGNFPGRFSGRQFSNSRSEMNVSTLELGDSALYLCASSEGTSGNTIYFGEGSWLTVV.

This rearrangement joins TRBV9 to TRBJ2-7; 7 bases agree with TRBD2. The CDR3 consists of 14 residues. The germline V gene has CDR1 SGDLS and CDR2 YYNGEE. J was trimmed by 4 bases and V by 3 bases; bases with no gene match: 7. The CDR3: CASSGREDQYEQYF. In DNA, the CDR3 is TGTGCCAGCAGCGGACGGGAGGACCAATACGAGCAGTACTTC.

The V call is TRBV30, the J call TRBJ2-5; 13 nucleotides agree with TRBD2. The length of the CDR3 is 15 residues. After removal of 3 bases from V and 5 bases from J, the junction contained 6 bases not matched to a gene. CDR1 is GTSNPN, CDR2 SVGIG, per germline (reference sequence). The chain's CDR3 is CAWRLAGGVGETQYF. CDR3 DNA sequence: TGTGCCTGGAGACTAGCGGGGGGGGTCGGGGAGACCCAGTACTTC.